This T cell receptor beta chain emerged from a study of blood T cell repertoires in COVID-19. On the study more broadly: The United States, Italy and Spain were the sources of the acute and convalescent COVID-19 samples.

Seattle researchers signed up patients amid active infection and tracked them longitudinally. This clone was found once. Germline assignment: CDR1 MNHNS and CDR2 SASEGT. The V end lost 3 bases, the J end lost 3 bases, and 11 bases lay between the germline ends. This CDR3 has 14 amino acids. Per the study methods: Amplification of reference gene primers provided the estimated nucleated cell counts. TCRdb's copy holds only in-frame clones and misses some; the assay was immunoSEQ multiplex PCR. That table gives V, J and clone size, and the DNA gave D and trimming. The top ten hold more than 9% of the sample, which has under 400,000 clones, more than 75% seen once.

The TCR sequence derives from a woman aged 25 to 39 with COVID-19, enrolled during active disease. Sequenced material: peripheral blood. This rearrangement joins TRBV6-1 to TRBJ1-2; a weak D match, TRBD1 (6 bases). CDR3 coding DNA: TGTGCCAGCAGTGATTGGCCAGGGGACTATGGCTACACCTTC. It encodes CASSDWPGDYGYTF.